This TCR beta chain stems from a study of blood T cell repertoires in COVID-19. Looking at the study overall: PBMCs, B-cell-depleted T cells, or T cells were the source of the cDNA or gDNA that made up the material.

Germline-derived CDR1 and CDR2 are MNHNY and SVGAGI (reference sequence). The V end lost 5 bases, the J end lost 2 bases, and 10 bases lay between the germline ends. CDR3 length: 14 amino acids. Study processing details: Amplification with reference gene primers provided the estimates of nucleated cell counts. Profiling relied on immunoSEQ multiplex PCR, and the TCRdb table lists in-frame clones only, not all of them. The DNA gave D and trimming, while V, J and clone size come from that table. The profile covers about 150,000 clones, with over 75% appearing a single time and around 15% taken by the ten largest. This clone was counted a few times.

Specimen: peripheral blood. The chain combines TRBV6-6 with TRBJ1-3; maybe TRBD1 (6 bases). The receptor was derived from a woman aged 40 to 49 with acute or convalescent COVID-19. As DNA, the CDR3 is TGTGCCAGCAGTCAGACAGGCGCTGGAAACACCATATATTTT. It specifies CASSQTGAGNTIYF.